This TCR beta chain was identified in a study of T cell clones after liver transplantation. Study-wide background: Immunosuppression withdrawal was tried within 2 years after liver transplantation in this trial. Post-transplant blood was tracked for graft-donor-reactive T cell clones identified in a pre-transplant mixed lymphocyte reaction.

Study-level findings and limits: In most of the 8 subjects, circulating graft-donor-reactive CD4 TCRbeta sequences fell significantly after transplant.

On this clone: Its cognate antigen is unknown.

The CDR3 extends over 15 amino acids. V lost 2 bases to trimming and J lost 5 bases; unmatched junction nucleotides: 8. Germline CDR1 LNHDA, CDR2 SQIVND (reference sequence). Clones were read by immunoSEQ multiplex PCR, and TCRdb kept only the in-frame ones, dropping some. The sample contains over 50,000 clones, about 88% of which appear only once. This chain connects TRBV19 to TRBJ1-1, with 7 bases identical to TRBD1. The source material was CD4+ T cells from blood, sampled before liver transplant. This sequence originates from a human donor who received a liver transplant. The CDR3 reads CASSIRRQGRTEAFF. DNA of the CDR3: TGTGCCAGTAGTATACGGAGACAGGGAAGGACTGAAGCTTTCTTT.